These T cell receptor beta chains were read from a single sample in a study of immune evolution from preneoplasia to lung adenocarcinoma. The repertoire was sequenced with immunoSEQ multiplex PCR; TCRdb's copy has only in-frame clones and lacks some. The sample records 3,500 to 4,500 clones, roughly half being singletons. What was sequenced was FFPE normal lung tissue adjacent to the tumor. These receptors all come from a person between 50 and 60 years old with lung adenocarcinoma. CDR3s include the opening cysteine and the closing phenylalanine or tryptophan. Fields, in order: CDR3 protein, CDR3 DNA, J gene, clone size, V gene, D gene. The D gene is left open where the match is weak. A row's size may be missing; if present it is once, few, many or a size class.

CDR3aa: CASSFTPAAGYEQYF; CDR3nt: TGTGCCAGCAGTTTTACACCGGCGGCGGGTTACGAGCAGTACTTC; j_gene: TRBJ2-7; abundance: -; v_gene: TRBV28; d_gene: -
CDR3aa: CASSTFWDTEAFF; CDR3nt: TGTGCCAGCAGTACCTTTTGGGACACTGAAGCTTTCTTT; j_gene: TRBJ1-1; abundance: -; v_gene: TRBV27; d_gene: -
CDR3aa: CATFRQGFSEAFF; CDR3nt: TGTGCCACGTTCCGACAGGGTTTTTCTGAAGCTTTCTTT; j_gene: TRBJ1-1; abundance: -; v_gene: TRBV10-3; d_gene: TRBD1
CDR3aa: CSVEVPSGQGVGGYTF; CDR3nt: TGCAGCGTTGAAGTGCCAAGCGGACAGGGGGTCGGTGGCTACACCTTC; j_gene: TRBJ1-2; abundance: -; v_gene: TRBV29-1; d_gene: TRBD1
CDR3aa: CAISDLNTEAFF; CDR3nt: TGTGCCATCAGTGACTTGAACACTGAAGCTTTCTTT; j_gene: TRBJ1-1; abundance: -; v_gene: TRBV10-3; d_gene: -
CDR3aa: CASRRTDDYTF; CDR3nt: TGCGCCAGCCGGAGGACAGATGACTACACCTTC; j_gene: TRBJ1-2; abundance: -; v_gene: TRBV5-1; d_gene: -
CDR3aa: CASSYTTGEDTEAFF; CDR3nt: TGTGCCAGCAGTTATACTACAGGGGAGGACACTGAAGCTTTCTTT; j_gene: TRBJ1-1; abundance: -; v_gene: TRBV6-5; d_gene: TRBD1
CDR3aa: CASSEGLAGGLYEQFF; CDR3nt: TGTGCCAGCAGCGAAGGACTAGCGGGAGGGCTCTATGAGCAGTTCTTC; j_gene: TRBJ2-1; abundance: -; v_gene: TRBV11-2; d_gene: TRBD2
CDR3aa: CASSPGILNTEAFF; CDR3nt: TGTGCCAGCAGCCCAGGGATTCTGAACACTGAAGCTTTCTTT; j_gene: TRBJ1-1; abundance: -; v_gene: TRBV28; d_gene: -
CDR3aa: CAWSPFEGHNSPLHF; CDR3nt: TGTGCCTGGAGCCCTTTCGAGGGTCATAATTCACCCCTCCACTTT; j_gene: TRBJ1-6; abundance: -; v_gene: TRBV30; d_gene: -
CDR3aa: CASSLEGTSYEQYF; CDR3nt: TGTGCCAGCAGTTTGGAGGGGACCTCCTACGAGCAGTACTTC; j_gene: TRBJ2-7; abundance: few; v_gene: TRBV28; d_gene: -
CDR3aa: CASSSGTADLNTEAFF; CDR3nt: TGTGCCAGCAGCTCTGGGACGGCAGATTTGAACACTGAAGCTTTCTTT; j_gene: TRBJ1-1; abundance: -; v_gene: TRBV5-4; d_gene: -
CDR3aa: CAIPRLAGGPDTQYF; CDR3nt: TGTGCCATCCCTAGACTAGCGGGAGGGCCAGATACGCAGTATTTT; j_gene: TRBJ2-3; abundance: few; v_gene: TRBV10-3; d_gene: TRBD2
CDR3aa: CASSYSAGTPRSPLHF; CDR3nt: TGTGCCAGCAGTTACTCCGCCGGGACACCTCGGTCACCCCTCCACTTT; j_gene: TRBJ1-6; abundance: -; v_gene: TRBV6-5; d_gene: -
CDR3aa: CASSPSERSPLHF; CDR3nt: TGTGCCAGCAGCCCGTCGGAGCGGTCACCCCTCCACTTT; j_gene: TRBJ1-6; abundance: -; v_gene: TRBV4-2; d_gene: -
CDR3aa: CASSGDTNNSPLHF; CDR3nt: TGTGCCAGCAGCGGGGACACCAATAATTCACCCCTCCACTTT; j_gene: TRBJ1-6; abundance: few; v_gene: TRBV7-9; d_gene: -
CDR3aa: CASSERTSGGETQYF; CDR3nt: TGTGCCAGCAGTGAACGGACTAGCGGGGGGGAGACCCAGTACTTC; j_gene: TRBJ2-5; abundance: -; v_gene: TRBV2; d_gene: TRBD2
CDR3aa: CASTLMGVGTEAFF; CDR3nt: TGTGCCAGCACGCTAATGGGGGTTGGCACTGAAGCTTTCTTT; j_gene: TRBJ1-1; abundance: -; v_gene: TRBV6-1; d_gene: -
CDR3aa: CASSEQGHQPQHF; CDR3nt: TGTGCCAGCAGTGAACAGGGCCATCAGCCCCAGCATTTT; j_gene: TRBJ1-5; abundance: -; v_gene: TRBV6-1; d_gene: -
CDR3aa: CAWKRNYEQYF; CDR3nt: TGTGCCTGGAAACGTAACTACGAGCAGTACTTC; j_gene: TRBJ2-7; abundance: few; v_gene: TRBV30; d_gene: -
CDR3aa: CASSPDGGLGNEQFF; CDR3nt: TGTGCCAGCAGCCCGGACGGTGGGCTAGGGAATGAGCAGTTCTTC; j_gene: TRBJ2-1; abundance: -; v_gene: TRBV7-6; d_gene: -
CDR3aa: CASSLVLASNEQFF; CDR3nt: TGTGCCAGCAGCTTAGTCTTAGCCTCCAATGAGCAGTTCTTC; j_gene: TRBJ2-1; abundance: few; v_gene: TRBV11-3; d_gene: -
CDR3aa: CASSSLLDTEAFF; CDR3nt: TGTGCCAGCAGCTCCCTCTTGGACACTGAAGCTTTCTTT; j_gene: TRBJ1-1; abundance: -; v_gene: TRBV7-8; d_gene: -
CDR3aa: CASSQGGTATYGYTF; CDR3nt: TGCGCCAGCAGCCAAGGGGGGACAGCCACCTATGGCTACACCTTC; j_gene: TRBJ1-2; abundance: -; v_gene: TRBV4-1; d_gene: TRBD1
CDR3aa: CASSLHRGLYNEQFF; CDR3nt: TGTGCCAGCAGCTTACACAGGGGGCTTTACAATGAGCAGTTCTTC; j_gene: TRBJ2-1; abundance: -; v_gene: TRBV11-1; d_gene: TRBD1
CDR3aa: CASSIDRGLGGDTQYF; CDR3nt: TGTGCCAGTAGTATAGATCGAGGGCTCGGAGGAGATACGCAGTATTTT; j_gene: TRBJ2-3; abundance: -; v_gene: TRBV19; d_gene: -
CDR3aa: CASSYLYQPQHF; CDR3nt: TGTGCCAGCAGTTACCTGTATCAGCCCCAGCATTTT; j_gene: TRBJ1-5; abundance: few; v_gene: TRBV6-6; d_gene: -